The rows below give T cell receptor beta chains drawn from one sample of a study of blood T cell repertoires in COVID-19. Clones were sequenced by immunoSEQ multiplex PCR, and TCRdb holds only the in-frame ones, with some missing. The table has a few hundred thousand clones, approximately 85% seen once. The sample taken for sequencing was peripheral blood. These receptor sequences come from a young woman with acute or convalescent COVID-19. Each CDR3 is given with its conserved first and last residue. The order of the fields is J gene, V gene, D gene, CDR3 DNA, CDR3 protein. The D gene is left open where the match is weak.

TRBJ2-7	TRBV7-9	-	TGTGCCAGCACCCCGACAGGAAGCTCCTACGAGCAGTACTTC	CASTPTGSSYEQYF
TRBJ1-6	TRBV7-8	-	TGTGCCAGCAGCTTAGCGGGCGGGGAATCACCCCTCCACTTT	CASSLAGGESPLHF
TRBJ1-3	TRBV27	-	TGTGCCAGCAGTTTCTCCAGGGGTGCGGACACCATATATTTT	CASSFSRGADTIYF
TRBJ1-5	TRBV27	TRBD1	TGTGCCAGCAGAAGGGACAGCAGACTTAGCAATCAGCCCCAGCATTTT	CASRRDSRLSNQPQHF
TRBJ1-3	TRBV30	-	TGTGCCTGCACGGGGGAGAACGACTCTGGAAACACCATATATTTT	CACTGENDSGNTIYF
TRBJ2-7	TRBV5-4	-	TGTGCCAGCAGCTTGGGGGCTTCCTACGAGCAGTACTTC	CASSLGASYEQYF
TRBJ2-7	TRBV7-9	-	TGTGCCAGCAGCTTAGAGAACGACAGGTCGCAGTACTTC	CASSLENDRSQYF
TRBJ2-3	TRBV7-3	-	TGTGCCAGCAGCTTAGGACTAACCACAGATACGCAGTATTTT	CASSLGLTTDTQYF
TRBJ1-2	TRBV4-1	TRBD1	TGCGCCAGCAGCCAAGGGACAGGGATCTATGGCTACACCTTC	CASSQGTGIYGYTF
TRBJ1-1	TRBV9	-	TGTGCCAGCAGCCTATCAGGGGACACTGAAGCTTTCTTT	CASSLSGDTEAFF
TRBJ2-7	TRBV5-1	-	TGCGCCAGCAGCTTGGACGGGAGCTCCTACGAGCAGTACTTC	CASSLDGSSYEQYF
TRBJ2-5	TRBV7-8	TRBD1	TGTGCCAGCAGCTTGAGGACAGGGACGGTTCAGACCCAGTACTTC	CASSLRTGTVQTQYF
TRBJ1-2	TRBV14	-	TGTGCCAGCAGCCAAGGTAAGGCAGGGGCAAACTATGGCTACACCTTC	CASSQGKAGANYGYTF
TRBJ1-5	TRBV2	TRBD1	TGTGCCGGAAGACAGGGTTTCAATCAGCCCCAGCATTTT	CAGRQGFNQPQHF
TRBJ2-3	TRBV30	-	TGTGCCTGGAGAGCGACAGCGGGTGTCCCAGATACGCAGTATTTT	CAWRATAGVPDTQYF
TRBJ2-5	TRBV5-6	TRBD2	TGTGCCAGCAGCCCCTCCCAGCGGGAGGGCCTACAAGAGACCCAGTACTTC	CASSPSQREGLQETQYF
TRBJ2-7	TRBV7-2	-	TGTGCCAGCGCGCGGGGCCGCTGGGAGCAGTACTTC	CASARGRWEQYF
TRBJ2-7	TRBV5-6	-	TGTGCCAGCAGCGGGTCGGCTAGCGTAATGAGCTCCTACGAGCAGTACTTC	CASSGSASVMSSYEQYF